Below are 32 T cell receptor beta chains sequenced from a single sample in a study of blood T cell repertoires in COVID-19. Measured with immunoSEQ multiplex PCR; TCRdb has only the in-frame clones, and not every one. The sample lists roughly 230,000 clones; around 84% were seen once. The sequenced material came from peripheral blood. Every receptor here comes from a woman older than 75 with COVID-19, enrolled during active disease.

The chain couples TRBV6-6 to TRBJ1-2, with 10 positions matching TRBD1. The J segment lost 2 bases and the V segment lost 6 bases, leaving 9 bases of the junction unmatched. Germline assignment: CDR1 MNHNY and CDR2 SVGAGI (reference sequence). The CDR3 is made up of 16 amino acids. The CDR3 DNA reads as TGTGCCAGCAGGGGGGACAGGGGTTCAAGGAACTATGGCTACACCTTC. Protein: CASRGDRGSRNYGYTF.

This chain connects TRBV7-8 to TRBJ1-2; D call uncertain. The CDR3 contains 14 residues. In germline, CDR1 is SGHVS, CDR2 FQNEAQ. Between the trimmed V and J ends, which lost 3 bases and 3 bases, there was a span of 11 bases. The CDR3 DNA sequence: TGTGCCAGCAGCTTTTCGACGGAGGACTATGGCTACACCTTC. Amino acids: CASSFSTEDYGYTF.

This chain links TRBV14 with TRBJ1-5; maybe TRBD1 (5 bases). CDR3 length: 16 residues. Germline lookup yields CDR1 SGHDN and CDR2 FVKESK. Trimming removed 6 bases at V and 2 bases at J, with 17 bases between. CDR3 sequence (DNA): TGTGCCAGCAGGGGGGGACCGGCTTCGCGCAATCAGCCCCAGCATTTT. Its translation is CASRGGPASRNQPQHF.

The CDR3 DNA is TGCGCCAGCAGCCAAGATAGGGGGATTAACTATGGCTACACCTTC. This sequence encodes CASSQDRGINYGYTF. This chain links TRBV4-3 with TRBJ1-2; TRBD1 is a possible D gene (6 bases). The ends were cut back, 0 bases at V and 1 base at J, with 9 bases in the middle. This CDR3 spans 15 amino acids. From germline, CDR1 is LGHNA and CDR2 YSLEER.

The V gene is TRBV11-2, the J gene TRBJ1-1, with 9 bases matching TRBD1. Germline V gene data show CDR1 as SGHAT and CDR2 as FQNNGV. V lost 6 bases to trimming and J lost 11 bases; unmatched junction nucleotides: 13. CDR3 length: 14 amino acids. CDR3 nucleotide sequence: TGTGCCAGCAGAGAGACAGGGGGAACCCGAGGGGCTTTCTTT. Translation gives CASRETGGTRGAFF.

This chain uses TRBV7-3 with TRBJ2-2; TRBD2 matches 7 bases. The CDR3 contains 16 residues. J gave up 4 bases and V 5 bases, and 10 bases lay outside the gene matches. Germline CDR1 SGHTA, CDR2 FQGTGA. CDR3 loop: CASSLLGASGTGELFF. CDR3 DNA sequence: TGTGCCAGCAGCCTTCTCGGGGCTAGCGGCACCGGGGAGCTGTTTTTT.

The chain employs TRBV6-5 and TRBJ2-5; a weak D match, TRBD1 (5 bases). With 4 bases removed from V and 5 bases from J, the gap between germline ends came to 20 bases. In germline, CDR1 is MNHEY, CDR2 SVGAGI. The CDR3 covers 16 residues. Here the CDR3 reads CASSSGPRLGAETQYF. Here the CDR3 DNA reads TGTGCCAGCAGTTCCGGTCCGCGTCTAGGGGCGGAGACCCAGTACTTC.

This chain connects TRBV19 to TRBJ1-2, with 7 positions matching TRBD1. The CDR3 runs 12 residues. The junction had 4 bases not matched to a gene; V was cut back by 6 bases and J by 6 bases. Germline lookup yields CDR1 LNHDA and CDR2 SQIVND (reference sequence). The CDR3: CASSPTGDGYTF. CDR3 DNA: TGTGCCAGTAGCCCAACAGGGGATGGCTACACCTTC. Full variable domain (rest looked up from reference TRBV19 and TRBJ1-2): DGGITQSPKYLFRKEGQNVTLSCEQNLNHDAMYWYRQDPGQGLRLIYYSQIVNDFQKGDIAEGYSVSREKKESFPLTVTSAQKNPTAFYLCASSPTGDGYTFGSGTRLTVV.

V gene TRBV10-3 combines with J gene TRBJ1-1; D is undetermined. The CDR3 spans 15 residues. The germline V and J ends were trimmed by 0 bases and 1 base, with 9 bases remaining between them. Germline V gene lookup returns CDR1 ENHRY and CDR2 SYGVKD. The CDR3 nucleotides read TGTGCCATCAGTGAGTCGCAGCGTTCGAACACTGAAGCTTTCTTT. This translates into CAISESQRSNTEAFF.

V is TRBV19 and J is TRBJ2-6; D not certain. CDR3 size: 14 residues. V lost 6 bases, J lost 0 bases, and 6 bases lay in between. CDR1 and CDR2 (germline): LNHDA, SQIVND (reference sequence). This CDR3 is CASSLSSGANVLTF. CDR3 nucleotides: TGTGCCAGTAGCCTTTCCTCTGGGGCCAACGTCCTGACTTTC.

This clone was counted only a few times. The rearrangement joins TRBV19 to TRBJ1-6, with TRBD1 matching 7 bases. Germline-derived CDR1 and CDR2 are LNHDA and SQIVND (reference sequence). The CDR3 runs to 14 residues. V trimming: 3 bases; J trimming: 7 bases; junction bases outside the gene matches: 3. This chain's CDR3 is CASSIGTDNSPLHF. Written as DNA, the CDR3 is TGTGCCAGTAGTATTGGGACAGACAATTCACCCCTCCACTTT.

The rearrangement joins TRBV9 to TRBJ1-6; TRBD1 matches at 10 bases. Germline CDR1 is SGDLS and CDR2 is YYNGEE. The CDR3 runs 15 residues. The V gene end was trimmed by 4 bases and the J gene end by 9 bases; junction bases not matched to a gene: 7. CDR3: CASSPSGDRGSPLHF. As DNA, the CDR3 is TGTGCCAGCAGCCCCTCCGGGGACAGGGGTTCACCCCTCCACTTT. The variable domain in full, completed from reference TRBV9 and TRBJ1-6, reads DSGVTQTPKHLITATGQRVTLRCSPRSGDLSVYWYQQSLDQGLQFLIQYYNGEERAKGNILERFSAQQFPDLHSELNLSSLELGDSALYFCASSPSGDRGSPLHFGNGTRLTVT.

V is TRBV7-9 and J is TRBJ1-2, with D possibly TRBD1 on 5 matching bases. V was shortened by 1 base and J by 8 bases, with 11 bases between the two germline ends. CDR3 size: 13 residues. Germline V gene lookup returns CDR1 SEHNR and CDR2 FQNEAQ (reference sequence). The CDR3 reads CASSLVGGGGYTF. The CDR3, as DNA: TGTGCCAGCAGCTTAGTTGGTGGGGGGGGCTACACCTTC.

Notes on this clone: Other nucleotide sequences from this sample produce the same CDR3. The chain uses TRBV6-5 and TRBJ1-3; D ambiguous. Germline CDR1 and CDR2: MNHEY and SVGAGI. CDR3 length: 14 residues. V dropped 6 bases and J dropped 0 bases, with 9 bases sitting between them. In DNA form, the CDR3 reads TGTGCCAGCAGCCCCGGAGGCTCTGGAAACACCATATATTTT. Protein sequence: CASSPGGSGNTIYF.

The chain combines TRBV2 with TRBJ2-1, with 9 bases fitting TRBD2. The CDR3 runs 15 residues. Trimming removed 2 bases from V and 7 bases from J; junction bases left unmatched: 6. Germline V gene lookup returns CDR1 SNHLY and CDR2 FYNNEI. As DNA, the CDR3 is TGTGCCAGCAGTGAAATTGGCGGGGGGGGTAATGAGCAGTTCTTC. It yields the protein CASSEIGGGGNEQFF.

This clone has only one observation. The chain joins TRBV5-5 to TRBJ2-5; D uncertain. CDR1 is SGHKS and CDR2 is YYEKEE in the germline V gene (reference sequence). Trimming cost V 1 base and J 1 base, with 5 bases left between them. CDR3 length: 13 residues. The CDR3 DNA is TGTGCCAGCAGCTTGTTTCTCCAAGAGACCCAGTACTTC. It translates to CASSLFLQETQYF.

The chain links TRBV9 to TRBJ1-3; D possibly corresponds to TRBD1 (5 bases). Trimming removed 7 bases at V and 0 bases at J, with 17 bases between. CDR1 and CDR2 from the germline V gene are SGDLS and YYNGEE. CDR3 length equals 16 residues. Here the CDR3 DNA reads TGTGCCAGCTCTACGGGGGAGGGGCACTCTGGAAACACCATATATTTT. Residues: CASSTGEGHSGNTIYF.

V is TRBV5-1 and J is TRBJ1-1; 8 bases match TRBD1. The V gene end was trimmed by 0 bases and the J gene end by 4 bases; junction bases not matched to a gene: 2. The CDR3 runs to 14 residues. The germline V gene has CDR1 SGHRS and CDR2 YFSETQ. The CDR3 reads CASSLVDRGTEAFF. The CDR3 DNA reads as TGCGCCAGCAGCTTGGTAGACAGGGGCACTGAAGCTTTCTTT. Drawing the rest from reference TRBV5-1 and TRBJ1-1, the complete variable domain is KAGVTQTPRYLIKTRGQQVTLSCSPISGHRSVSWYQQTPGQGLQFLFEYFSETQRNKGNFPGRFSGRQFSNSRSEMNVSTLELGDSALYLCASSLVDRGTEAFFGQGTRLTVV.

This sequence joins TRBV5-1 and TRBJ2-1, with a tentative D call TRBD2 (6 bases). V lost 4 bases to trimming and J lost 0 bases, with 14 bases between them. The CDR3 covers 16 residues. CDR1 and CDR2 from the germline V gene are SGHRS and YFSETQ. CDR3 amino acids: CASSPEAGSSYNEQFF. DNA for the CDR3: TGCGCCAGCAGCCCGGAGGCGGGGAGCTCCTACAATGAGCAGTTCTTC.

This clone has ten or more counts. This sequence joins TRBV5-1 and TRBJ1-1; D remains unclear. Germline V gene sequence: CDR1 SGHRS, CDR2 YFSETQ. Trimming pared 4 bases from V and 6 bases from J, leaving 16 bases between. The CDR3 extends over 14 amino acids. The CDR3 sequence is CASSHDNGVAEAFF. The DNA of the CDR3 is TGCGCCAGCAGCCACGACAATGGTGTCGCTGAAGCTTTCTTT.

The CDR3 reads CASSYYRQAWEPQHF. DNA for the CDR3: TGTGCCAGCAGTTACTATCGACAGGCCTGGGAGCCCCAGCATTTT. The V and J genes are TRBV6-6 and TRBJ1-5; perhaps TRBD1 as D (6 bases). The CDR3 spans 15 residues. Germline V gives CDR1 MNHNY, CDR2 SVGAGI (reference sequence). Between the trimmed V and J ends, which lost 1 base and 8 bases, there was a span of 15 bases.

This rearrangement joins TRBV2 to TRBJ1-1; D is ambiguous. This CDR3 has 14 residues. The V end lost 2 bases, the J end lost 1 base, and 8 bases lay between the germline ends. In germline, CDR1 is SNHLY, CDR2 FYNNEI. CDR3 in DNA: TGTGCCAGCAGTGAATGGGGAGAGAACACTGAAGCTTTCTTT. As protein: CASSEWGENTEAFF.

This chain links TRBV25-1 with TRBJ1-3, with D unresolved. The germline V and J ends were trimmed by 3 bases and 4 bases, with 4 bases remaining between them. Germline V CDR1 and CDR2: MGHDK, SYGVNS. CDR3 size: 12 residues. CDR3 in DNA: TGTGCCAGCAGTGAGACAGGAAACACCATATATTTT. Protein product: CASSETGNTIYF.

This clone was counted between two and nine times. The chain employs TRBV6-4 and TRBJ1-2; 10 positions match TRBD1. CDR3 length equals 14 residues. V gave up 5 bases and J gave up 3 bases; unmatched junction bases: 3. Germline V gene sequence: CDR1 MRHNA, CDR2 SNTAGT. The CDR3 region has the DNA TGTGCCAGCAGTCCGGGACAGGGGTACTATGGCTACACCTTC. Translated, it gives CASSPGQGYYGYTF.

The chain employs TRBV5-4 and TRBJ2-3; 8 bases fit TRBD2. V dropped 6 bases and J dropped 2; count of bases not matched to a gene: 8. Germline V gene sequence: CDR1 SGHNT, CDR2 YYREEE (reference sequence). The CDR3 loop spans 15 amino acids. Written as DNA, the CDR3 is TGTGCCAGCACCCCTGGCGGGGGGATCACAGATACGCAGTATTTT. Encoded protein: CASTPGGGITDTQYF. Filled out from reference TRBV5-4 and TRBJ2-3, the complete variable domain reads ETGVTQSPTHLIKTRGQQVTLRCSSQSGHNTVSWYQQALGQGPQFIFQYYREEENGRGNFPPRFSGLQFPNYSSELNVNALELDDSALYLCASTPGGGITDTQYFGPGTRLTVL.

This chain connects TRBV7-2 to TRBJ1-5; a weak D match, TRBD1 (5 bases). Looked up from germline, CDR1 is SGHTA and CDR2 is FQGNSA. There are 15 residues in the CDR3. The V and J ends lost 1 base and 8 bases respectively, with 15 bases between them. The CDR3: CASSLVTGRGEPQHF. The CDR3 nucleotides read TGTGCCAGCAGCTTAGTTACAGGCCGCGGAGAGCCCCAGCATTTT.

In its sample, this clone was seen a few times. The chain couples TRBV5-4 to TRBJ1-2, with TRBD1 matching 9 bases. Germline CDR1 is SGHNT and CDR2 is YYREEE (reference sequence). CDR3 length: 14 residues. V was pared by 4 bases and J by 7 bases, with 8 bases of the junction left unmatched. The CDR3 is CASSPDRGPRGYTF. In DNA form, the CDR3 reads TGTGCCAGCAGCCCGGACAGGGGACCACGTGGCTACACCTTC. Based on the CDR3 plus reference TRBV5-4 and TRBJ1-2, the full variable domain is ETGVTQSPTHLIKTRGQQVTLRCSSQSGHNTVSWYQQALGQGPQFIFQYYREEENGRGNFPPRFSGLQFPNYSSELNVNALELDDSALYLCASSPDRGPRGYTFGSGTRLTVV.

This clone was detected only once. CDR3 sequence: CASRDRSYGYTF. CDR3 nucleotide sequence: TGTGCCAGCCGGGACAGGTCCTATGGCTACACCTTC. The J gene is TRBJ1-2, the V gene TRBV19; 8 nucleotides match TRBD1. The germline V gene has CDR1 LNHDA and CDR2 SQIVND (reference sequence). The CDR3 length is 12 residues. V lost 9 bases and J lost 4; bases outside the gene matches: 4. Variable domain in full (rest from reference TRBV19 and TRBJ1-2): DGGITQSPKYLFRKEGQNVTLSCEQNLNHDAMYWYRQDPGQGLRLIYYSQIVNDFQKGDIAEGYSVSREKKESFPLTVTSAQKNPTAFYLCASRDRSYGYTFGSGTRLTVV.

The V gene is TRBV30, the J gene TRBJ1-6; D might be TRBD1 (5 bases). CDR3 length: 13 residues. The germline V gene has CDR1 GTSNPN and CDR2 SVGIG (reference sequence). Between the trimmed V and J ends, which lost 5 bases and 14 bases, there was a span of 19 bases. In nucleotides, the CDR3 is TGTGCCTGGTCAGGGTCTGGAGTAACGGCCCTCCACTTT. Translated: CAWSGSGVTALHF. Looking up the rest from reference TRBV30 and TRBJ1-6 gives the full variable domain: SQTIHQWPATLVQPVGSPLSLECTVEGTSNPNLYWYRQAAGRGLQLLFYSVGIGQISSEVPQNLSASRPQDRQFILSSKKLLLSDSGFYLCAWSGSGVTALHFGNGTRLTVT.

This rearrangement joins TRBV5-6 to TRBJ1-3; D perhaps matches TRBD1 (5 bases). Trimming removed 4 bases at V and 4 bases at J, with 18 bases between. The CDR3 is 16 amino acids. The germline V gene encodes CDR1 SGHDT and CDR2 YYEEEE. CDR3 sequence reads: CASSTLGGKKGNTIYF. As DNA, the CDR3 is TGTGCCAGCAGCACCCTGGGGGGGAAGAAGGGAAACACCATATATTTT.

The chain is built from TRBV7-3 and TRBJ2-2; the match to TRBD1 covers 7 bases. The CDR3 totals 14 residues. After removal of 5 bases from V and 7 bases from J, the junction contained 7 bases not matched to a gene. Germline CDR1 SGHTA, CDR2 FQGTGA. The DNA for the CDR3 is TGTGCCAGCAGCCCCGACAGGGCAATCGGGGAGCTGTTTTTT. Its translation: CASSPDRAIGELFF.

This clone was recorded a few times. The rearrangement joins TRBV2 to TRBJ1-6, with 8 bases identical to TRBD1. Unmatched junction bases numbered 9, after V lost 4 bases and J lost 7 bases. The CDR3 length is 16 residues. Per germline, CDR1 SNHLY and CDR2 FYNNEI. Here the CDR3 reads CASSVSRQGRNSPLHF. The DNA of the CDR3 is TGTGCCAGCAGTGTATCTAGACAGGGGCGGAATTCACCCCTCCACTTT.